Reported below is one TCR beta chain. This record belongs to a study of blood T cell repertoires in COVID-19. The CDR3 is 15 residues long. Germline V gene data show CDR1 as MNHNS and CDR2 as SASEGT. After removal of 2 bases from V and 8 bases from J, the junction contained 4 bases not matched to a gene. Profiled with immunoSEQ multiplex PCR; TCRdb holds only in-frame clones, not every one. Altogether approximately 150,000 clones are present, approximately 83% being singletons, with the ten largest covering about an eighth. The sample comprised peripheral blood. This sequence originates from an older man who had recovered from COVID-19. The chain carries TRBV6-1 and TRBJ1-6; 9 bases are a match to TRBD1. CDR3 protein: CASSESGQGYSPLHF. Here the CDR3 DNA reads TGTGCCAGCAGTGAATCGGGACAGGGTTATTCACCCCTCCACTTT.